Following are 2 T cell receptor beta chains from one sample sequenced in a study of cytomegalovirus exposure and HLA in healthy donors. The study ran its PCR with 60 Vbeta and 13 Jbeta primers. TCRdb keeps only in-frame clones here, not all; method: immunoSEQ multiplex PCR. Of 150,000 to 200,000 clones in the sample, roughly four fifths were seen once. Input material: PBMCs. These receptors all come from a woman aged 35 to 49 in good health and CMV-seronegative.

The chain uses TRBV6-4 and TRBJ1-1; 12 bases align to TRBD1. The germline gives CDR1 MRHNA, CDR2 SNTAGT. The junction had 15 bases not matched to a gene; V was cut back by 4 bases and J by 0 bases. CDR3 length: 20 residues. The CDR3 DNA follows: TGTGCCAGCAGTGCATCCGGGACAGGGGGCACGTGGAACTTGAACACTGAAGCTTTCTTT. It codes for CASSASGTGGTWNLNTEAFF.

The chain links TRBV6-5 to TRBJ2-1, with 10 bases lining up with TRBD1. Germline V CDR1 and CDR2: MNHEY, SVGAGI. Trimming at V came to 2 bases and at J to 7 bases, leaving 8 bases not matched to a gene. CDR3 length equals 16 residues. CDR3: CASSYTTGGARNEQFF. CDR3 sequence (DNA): TGTGCCAGCAGTTACACGACAGGGGGCGCGAGGAATGAGCAGTTCTTC.